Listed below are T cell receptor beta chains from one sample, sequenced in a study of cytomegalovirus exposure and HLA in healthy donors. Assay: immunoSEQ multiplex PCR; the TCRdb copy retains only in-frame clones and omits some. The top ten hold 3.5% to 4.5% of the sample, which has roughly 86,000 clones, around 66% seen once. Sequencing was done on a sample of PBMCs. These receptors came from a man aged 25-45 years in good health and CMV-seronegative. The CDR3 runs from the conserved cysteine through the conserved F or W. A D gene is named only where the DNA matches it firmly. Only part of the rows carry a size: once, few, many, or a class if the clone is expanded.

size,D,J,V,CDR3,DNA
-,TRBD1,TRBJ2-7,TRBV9,CASSATRDRGYEQYF,TGTGCCAGCAGTGCTACCAGGGACAGGGGCTACGAGCAGTACTTC
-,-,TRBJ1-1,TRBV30,CAWNWDSITEAFF,TGTGCCTGGAATTGGGACTCGATCACTGAAGCTTTCTTT
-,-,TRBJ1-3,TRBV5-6,CASSLPFSGNTIYF,TGTGCCAGCAGCCTACCCTTCTCTGGAAACACCATATATTTT
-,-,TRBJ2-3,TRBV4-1,CASSHVFAMGAGTQYF,TGCGCCAGCAGCCACGTCTTCGCTATGGGGGCCGGAACGCAGTATTTT
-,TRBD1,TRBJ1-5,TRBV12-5,CASALGRGQGNQPQHF,TGTGCTAGTGCCCTGGGCAGGGGGCAGGGCAATCAGCCCCAGCATTTT
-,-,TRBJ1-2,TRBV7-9,CASSLAASWNGYTF,TGTGCCAGCAGCTTAGCAGCGAGCTGGAATGGCTACACCTTC
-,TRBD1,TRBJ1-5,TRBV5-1,CASSLDPGQGVNQPQHF,TGCGCCAGCAGCTTGGACCCGGGACAGGGTGTGAATCAGCCCCAGCATTTT
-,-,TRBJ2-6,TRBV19,CASSTGQTLSGANVLTF,TGTGCCAGTAGTACAGGACAAACCCTCTCTGGGGCCAACGTCCTGACTTTC
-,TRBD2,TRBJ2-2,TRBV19,CASIPGLAGETNTGELFF,TGTGCCAGTATACCGGGACTAGCGGGGGAAACGAACACCGGGGAGCTGTTTTTT
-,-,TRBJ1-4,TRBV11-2,CASRPAGYEKLFF,TGTGCCAGTCGACCGGCGGGGTATGAAAAACTGTTTTTT
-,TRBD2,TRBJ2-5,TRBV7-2,CASSFVLAGQETQYF,TGTGCCAGCAGCTTCGTGCTAGCGGGGCAAGAGACCCAGTACTTC
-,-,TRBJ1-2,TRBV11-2,CASSLLRGGMANYGYTF,TGTGCCAGCAGCTTATTAAGGGGTGGAATGGCTAACTATGGCTACACCTTC
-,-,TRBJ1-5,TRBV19,CASSTPNPGYNQPQHF,TGTGCCAGTAGTACCCCCAATCCAGGGTACAATCAGCCCCAGCATTTT
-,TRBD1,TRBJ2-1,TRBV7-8,CASSLPGQGFNEQFF,TGTGCCAGCAGCTTACCGGGACAGGGCTTCAATGAGCAGTTCTTC
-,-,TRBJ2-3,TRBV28,CASRHRDTQYF,TGTGCCAGCAGGCACCGGGATACGCAGTATTTT
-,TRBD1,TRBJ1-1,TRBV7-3,CASSTHRGRAFF,TGTGCCAGCAGCACACACAGGGGAAGAGCTTTCTTT
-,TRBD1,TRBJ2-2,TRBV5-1,CASSLAWTGGTGELFF,TGCGCCAGCAGCTTGGCTTGGACAGGCGGCACCGGGGAGCTGTTTTTT
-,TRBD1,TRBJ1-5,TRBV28,CASRALVTGGIQPQHF,TGTGCCAGCAGGGCTCTAGTGACAGGGGGTATTCAGCCCCAGCATTTT
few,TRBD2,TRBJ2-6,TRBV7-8,CASSPLAGLSGANVLTF,TGTGCCAGCAGCCCTTTAGCGGGTCTCTCTGGGGCCAACGTCCTGACTTTC
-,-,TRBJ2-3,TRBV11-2,CASSFRQGTDTQYF,TGTGCCAGCAGCTTCCGGCAGGGCACAGATACGCAGTATTTT
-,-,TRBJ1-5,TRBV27,CASSLSAGLNQPQHF,TGTGCCAGCAGTTTATCGGCAGGCCTCAATCAGCCCCAGCATTTT
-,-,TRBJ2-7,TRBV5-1,CASSLGAGVEQYF,TGCGCCAGCAGCTTGGGGGCAGGGGTCGAGCAGTACTTC
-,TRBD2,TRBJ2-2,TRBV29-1,CSVNPASGSTGELFF,TGCAGCGTCAACCCGGCTAGCGGGAGCACCGGGGAGCTGTTTTTT
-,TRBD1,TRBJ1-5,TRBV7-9,CASSLAGTGWQPQHF,TGTGCCAGCAGCTTAGCCGGGACAGGGTGGCAGCCCCAGCATTTT
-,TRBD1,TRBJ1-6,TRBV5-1,CASSGTGGENSPLHF,TGCGCCAGCAGCGGGACAGGGGGCGAGAATTCACCCCTCCACTTT
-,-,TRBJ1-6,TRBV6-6,CASSPTAWRDSPLHF,TGTGCCAGCAGTCCGACGGCCTGGAGGGATTCACCCCTCCACTTT
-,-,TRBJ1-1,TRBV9,CASSVGSGSTEAFF,TGTGCCAGCAGCGTAGGTAGCGGTAGTACTGAAGCTTTCTTT
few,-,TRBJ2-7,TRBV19,CASSTSRASYEQYF,TGTGCCAGTAGTACGAGCAGGGCCTCCTACGAGCAGTACTTC
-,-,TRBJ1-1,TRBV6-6,CASRQGLVAEAFF,TGTGCCAGCAGGCAGGGACTAGTTGCTGAAGCTTTCTTT
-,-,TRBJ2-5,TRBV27,CASAPRGRRETQYF,TGTGCCAGCGCCCCCCGGGGGAGGCGAGAGACCCAGTACTTC
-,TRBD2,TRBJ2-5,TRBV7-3,CASSRSGSRETQYF,TGTGCCAGCAGCCGGAGCGGGAGCAGGGAGACCCAGTACTTC
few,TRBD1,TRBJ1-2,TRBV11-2,CASSFAGGNYGYTF,TGTGCCAGCAGCTTCGCAGGGGGAAACTATGGCTACACCTTC
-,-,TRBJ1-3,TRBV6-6,CASTTGGVDTIYF,TGTGCCAGCACCACCGGGGGGGTCGACACCATATATTTT
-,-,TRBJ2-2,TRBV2,CAGLTENTGELFF,TGTGCCGGCCTGACAGAGAACACCGGGGAGCTGTTTTTT
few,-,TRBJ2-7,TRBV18,CASSPPNARPYEQYF,TGTGCCAGCTCACCACCGAACGCGCGGCCCTACGAGCAGTACTTC
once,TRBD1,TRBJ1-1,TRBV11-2,CASRRDRGLSTEAFF,TGTGCCAGCAGGCGGGACAGGGGCCTTAGCACTGAAGCTTTCTTT
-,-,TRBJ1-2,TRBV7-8,CASSLEGRGPDYGYTF,TGTGCCAGCAGCTTAGAGGGGCGGGGGCCAGACTATGGCTACACCTTC
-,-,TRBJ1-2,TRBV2,CASTSDSEAYGYTF,TGTGCCAGCACAAGTGATTCTGAGGCCTATGGCTACACCTTC
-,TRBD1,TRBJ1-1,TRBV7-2,CASSRGQARGNTEAFF,TGTGCCAGCAGCCGGGGACAGGCTAGAGGGAACACTGAAGCTTTCTTT
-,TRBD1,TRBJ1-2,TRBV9,CASSVGGQGARYTF,TGTGCCAGCAGCGTAGGTGGGCAGGGGGCACGGTACACCTTC
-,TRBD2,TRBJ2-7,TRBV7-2,CASSLFLAGGQAQYF,TGTGCCAGCAGCTTATTCCTAGCGGGAGGGCAGGCGCAGTACTTC
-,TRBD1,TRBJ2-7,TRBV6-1,CASSEWGQRYEQYF,TGTGCCAGCAGTGAATGGGGACAGAGGTACGAGCAGTACTTC